A selection of T cell receptor beta chains follows, all from one sample in a study of tumor-infiltrating lymphocytes in localized non-small cell lung cancer. The method was immunoSEQ multiplex PCR; TCRdb's version includes in-frame clones alone and lacks a portion of them. The sample carries more than 20,000 clones, roughly 66% recorded once. The sequencing input was lung tumor tissue. The receptors were gathered from a human donor with non-small cell lung cancer. Each CDR3 is given with its conserved first and last residue. D genes are given only for firm matches. Size values are once, few and many counts, or a class for expanded clones, and some rows have none.

d_call	j_call	clone_size	v_call	cdr3_nt	cdr3_aa
TRBD2	TRBJ2-1	NA	TRBV5-1	TGCGCCAGTAAGGGACTAGGGGACTACAATGAGCAGTTCTTC	CASKGLGDYNEQFF
TRBD2	TRBJ2-3	NA	TRBV4-2	TGTGCCAGCAGCCAAGACCTAGCGGGAGGATCGGATACGCAGTATTTT	CASSQDLAGGSDTQYF
TRBD1	TRBJ2-2	NA	TRBV5-1	TGCGCCAGCAGCGGCGGACAGGGGGCTCAAACCGGGGAGCTGTTTTTT	CASSGGQGAQTGELFF
NA	TRBJ1-1	few	TRBV2	TGTGCCAGCAGTGATAAGGACGGCCCCAGTGTTGAAGCTTTCTTT	CASSDKDGPSVEAFF
NA	TRBJ1-2	NA	TRBV19	TGTGCCAGTAGTATACAGGGGACGGGTGGCTACACCTTC	CASSIQGTGGYTF
NA	TRBJ2-7	NA	TRBV7-2	TGTGCCAGCAGCCAGGATCTTACCTACGAGCAGTACTTC	CASSQDLTYEQYF
TRBD1	TRBJ1-4	NA	TRBV23-1	TGCGCCAGCAGTCAATCCCTCCAGACAGGGGGTAATGAAAAACTGTTTTTT	CASSQSLQTGGNEKLFF
TRBD1	TRBJ2-2	NA	TRBV25-1	TGTGCCAGCAGTCCCCAGGACAGGACCTACTCGAACACCGGGGAGCTGTTTTTT	CASSPQDRTYSNTGELFF
NA	TRBJ2-5	NA	TRBV20-1	TGCAGTGCTAGATTTCCAGAGACCCAGTACTTC	CSARFPETQYF
TRBD1	TRBJ1-4	NA	TRBV5-1	TGCGCCAGCAGCCCAGGAGGGACAGGGGGAGAAAAACTGTTTTTT	CASSPGGTGGEKLFF
NA	TRBJ2-7	NA	TRBV4-3	TGCGCCAGCAGCCAAGATGATCGGCTAGCGAACGAGCAGTACTTC	CASSQDDRLANEQYF
TRBD1	TRBJ1-1	NA	TRBV18	TGTGCCAGCTCATCTGATTATCCGGGACAGGGTCTGAAGGCTTTCTTT	CASSSDYPGQGLKAFF
NA	TRBJ1-5	NA	TRBV6-5	TGTGCCAGCAGTTACAAAGGGAACAGCAATCAGCCCCAGCATTTT	CASSYKGNSNQPQHF
NA	TRBJ2-2	NA	TRBV30	TGTGCCTGGAGTGTAGGGCAGACGACCGGGGAGCTGTTTTTT	CAWSVGQTTGELFF
NA	TRBJ1-4	NA	TRBV19	TGTGCCAGTAGTATGCAGGGGTCTAATGAAAAACTGTTTTTT	CASSMQGSNEKLFF
TRBD1	TRBJ2-7	few	TRBV11-3	TGTGCCAGCAGCTTAGGCACAGGGGACGAGCAGTACTTC	CASSLGTGDEQYF
TRBD1	TRBJ1-2	few	TRBV4-1	TGCGCCAGCAGCCAAGATGACAGGGGCCACTATGGCTACACCTTC	CASSQDDRGHYGYTF
NA	TRBJ1-2	NA	TRBV14	TGTGCCAGCAGCCAAGATAGGCAGGGTGGCTATGGCTACACCTTC	CASSQDRQGGYGYTF
NA	TRBJ1-2	few	TRBV5-1	TGCGCCAGCAGCTTAGGGGGGGTCGACGGTGGCTACACCTTC	CASSLGGVDGGYTF
NA	TRBJ1-1	NA	TRBV30	TGTGCCTGGAGTGTAGGTTTGAACACTGAAGCTTTCTTT	CAWSVGLNTEAFF
TRBD1	TRBJ1-2	NA	TRBV7-2	TGTGCCAGCAGCTTACTGGGACAGGCCTATGGCTACACCTTC	CASSLLGQAYGYTF
NA	TRBJ1-4	NA	TRBV11-2	TGTGCCAGCAGCCCGGGGGTCGCAGGGCGCCCGAATAATGAAAAACTGTTTTTT	CASSPGVAGRPNNEKLFF
NA	TRBJ1-1	few	TRBV4-1	TGCGCCAGCAGCCAAGATGAAGGCCGAATGGAAGCTTTCTTT	CASSQDEGRMEAFF
NA	TRBJ2-7	NA	TRBV5-1	TGCGCCAGCAGCTTGTTGGTAGGGAAGGCCTACGAGCAGTACTTC	CASSLLVGKAYEQYF
NA	TRBJ2-3	NA	TRBV10-3	TGTGCCATCAGTGAGCGGGGAAGCACAGATACGCAGTATTTT	CAISERGSTDTQYF
NA	TRBJ1-4	NA	TRBV5-1	TGCGCCAGCAGCTTGGCCGGGGGGGCAACTAATGAAAAACTGTTTTTT	CASSLAGGATNEKLFF
NA	TRBJ1-5	few	TRBV7-2	TGTGCCAGCAGCTTAGTACGTTCCAGCAATCAGCCCCAGCATTTT	CASSLVRSSNQPQHF
NA	TRBJ2-1	NA	TRBV4-3	TGCGCCAGCAGCCAAGATTTGAGGGGGGGCTCTAATGAGCAGTTCTTC	CASSQDLRGGSNEQFF
TRBD1	TRBJ2-2	NA	TRBV7-2	TGTGCCAGCAGCTTCCAACAGGGGAGCGGGGAGCTGTTTTTT	CASSFQQGSGELFF
NA	TRBJ1-6	NA	TRBV6-1	TGTGCCAGCAGTGAAGGGGACGGGACTTCACCCCTCCACTTT	CASSEGDGTSPLHF
NA	TRBJ2-2	medium-sized	TRBV6-5	TGTGCCAGCAGTTACCAACAGTACACCGGGGAGCTGTTTTTT	CASSYQQYTGELFF